This entry concerns a single T cell receptor (beta chain). Its antigen is still unknown. This specimen belongs to a study of early T cells in non-severe SARS-CoV-2 infection. Overall study context: Unpaired chains resulted from sequencing bulk RNA of unsorted whole blood.

Overall study findings and caveats: Matching with VDJdb favored anti-spike CD8 responses (missing private and CD4 specificities).

The TCR library protocol was used to attach unique molecular identifiers. These identifiers were attached to individual cDNA molecules. TCRdb re-derived calls from the 5' RACE reads in MiXCR, one entry per CDR3 protein. Of fewer than 80,000 distinct CDR3 sequences detected, 9.5% appear once; the ten largest clones hold just under 6%. V shed 4 bases and J 4 bases; nucleotides not matched to a gene: 9. The CDR3 extends over 16 amino acids. Germline V lookup: CDR1 SGDLS, CDR2 YYNGEE. What was sequenced was whole blood. This chain joins TRBV9 and TRBJ1-3; TRBD1 matches 9 bases. The clonotype was recovered from an adult who was a healthcare worker with PCR-confirmed SARS-CoV-2 infection or an uninfected control (not recorded which). This chain's CDR3 is CASSPGQGTAGNTIYF. In nucleotides, the CDR3 is TGTGCCAGCAGCCCAGGACAGGGGACGGCCGGAAACACCATATATTTT.